This entry is about one T cell receptor beta chain. V was clipped by 3 bases and J by 3 bases, with 20 bases between them. Germline CDR1 is LNHDA and CDR2 is SQIVND (reference sequence). This CDR3 comprises 17 residues. The protocol was immunoSEQ multiplex PCR, while the TCRdb copy is restricted to in-frame clones and leaves out a portion. The sample holds roughly 93,000 clones, about 91% seen once. The sample belongs to a study of T cell changes during pregnancy in multiple sclerosis. This chain uses TRBV19 with TRBJ1-2; D is ambiguous. The sequence came from a female donor in good health, enrolled as a control in a pregnancy study. Material: peripheral blood, obtained after pregnancy. CDR3 DNA sequence: TGTGCCAGTAGTATGCGAGGACGGCTCGGAGGGTACTATGGCTACACCTTC. It codes for CASSMRGRLGGYYGYTF.